The 29 T cell receptor beta chains given below trace back to one sample, sequenced in a study of blood T cell repertoires in COVID-19. Repertoires were generated with immunoSEQ multiplex PCR, while TCRdb's copy carries only in-frame clones and drops some. Altogether around 200,000 clones are present, about 90% being singletons, with the ten largest covering around 1.5%. The sequencing input was peripheral blood. Receptors originate from a man between 18 and 29 years old with active or convalescent COVID-19.

The CDR3 sequence: CASSEALEEKLFF. DNA of the CDR3: TGTGCCAGCAGTGAAGCGCTTGAGGAAAAACTGTTTTTT. The chain carries TRBV2 and TRBJ1-4; no firm D call. Trimming removed 0 bases from V and 8 bases from J, with 7 bases in between. CDR3 length: 13 residues. Germline V lookup: CDR1 SNHLY, CDR2 FYNNEI.

The chain uses TRBV21-1 and TRBJ2-5; no check of the table's D call, TRBD1, against the DNA was made. TRBV21-1 is labeled a pseudogene. CDR3 length: 14 amino acids. Here the CDR3 DNA reads TGTGCCAGCAGCAAAGGACAGTTGGGCGAGACCCAGTACTTC. Its translation: CASSKGQLGETQYF.

The chain links TRBV7-2 to TRBJ2-5, with TRBD1 as a possible D gene (5 bases). V was pared by 3 bases and J by 2 bases, with 13 bases between. Germline V gene lookup returns CDR1 SGHTA and CDR2 FQGNSA. The CDR3 has 15 residues. The CDR3 sequence: CASSLVGASQETQYF. In nucleotides, the CDR3 is TGTGCCAGCAGCTTGGTTGGGGCTTCTCAAGAGACCCAGTACTTC.

V gene TRBV6-5 combines with J gene TRBJ2-3, with 10 bases matching TRBD2. The length of the CDR3 is 14 residues. The germline gives CDR1 MNHEY, CDR2 SVGAGI. The CDR3 is CVSGLAGATDTQYF. CDR3 sequence (DNA): TGTGTTTCGGGTCTAGCGGGGGCTACAGATACGCAGTATTTT.

Comments on this clone: This CDR3 is also generated by other DNA sequences in the sample. The chain combines TRBV19 with TRBJ1-1; D is unresolved. The V end lost 3 bases, the J end lost 6 bases, and 11 bases lay between the germline ends. Germline V gives CDR1 LNHDA, CDR2 SQIVND (reference sequence). The CDR3 contains 13 residues. The CDR3 is CASSIAGGSEAFF. CDR3 sequence (DNA): TGTGCCAGTAGTATCGCCGGAGGGTCTGAAGCTTTCTTT.

The chain has TRBV9 and TRBJ2-2, with 7 bases identical to TRBD2. The CDR3 spans 16 residues. CDR1 is SGDLS and CDR2 is YYNGEE in the germline V gene. V dropped 0 bases and J dropped 2; count of bases not matched to a gene: 4. CDR3 residues: CASSVDLAANTGELFF. The CDR3 DNA sequence: TGTGCCAGCAGCGTAGATCTAGCGGCTAACACCGGGGAGCTGTTTTTT.

The sample holds one count of this clone. This chain links TRBV19 with TRBJ2-2; 11 bases are shared with TRBD1. The CDR3 extends over 20 amino acids. CDR1 LNHDA and CDR2 SQIVND come from the germline V gene (reference sequence). V shed 10 bases, J shed 4 bases, and the junction held 23 bases outside the gene matches. CDR3 nucleotides: TGTGCCACCTCGTTAATACCGGGACAGGGGGACCTTCACTCCACCGGGGAGCTGTTTTTT. This gives the protein CATSLIPGQGDLHSTGELFF.

This sequence joins TRBV4-1 and TRBJ1-5; D may be TRBD1 (6 bases). This CDR3 is built from 17 residues. Per germline, CDR1 MGHRA and CDR2 YSYEKL. The V end lost 2 bases, the J end lost 7 bases, and 21 bases lay between the germline ends. The CDR3 DNA follows: TGCGCCAGCAGCCAACCTACTGCCGGGGGGCGCGGACAGCCCCAGCATTTT. Residues: CASSQPTAGGRGQPQHF.

As DNA, the CDR3 is TGTGCCAGCAGCCTGGACAAGAGGGATCAGCCCCAGCATTTT. Its protein is CASSLDKRDQPQHF. The rearrangement joins TRBV5-5 to TRBJ1-5; weak D call: TRBD1 (5 bases). Germline CDR1 and CDR2: SGHKS and YYEKEE (reference sequence). Trimming took 4 bases from V and 5 from J, leaving 13 bases between them. The CDR3 has 14 amino acids.

The rearrangement uses TRBV19 and TRBJ1-2; a possible D gene is TRBD1 (5 bases). CDR1 LNHDA and CDR2 SQIVND come from the germline V gene (reference sequence). The CDR3 has 19 amino acids. V was clipped by 5 bases and J by 0 bases, with 25 bases between them. Here the CDR3 DNA reads TGTGCCAGTAGTGATCCCCCGGGACTGAGTCTCCGAGCTAACTATGGCTACACCTTC. Amino acid sequence: CASSDPPGLSLRANYGYTF.

CDR3 DNA sequence: TGTGCCATCAGTGAGTCGGGAGGCGTCTATGGCTACACCTTC. Its protein product is CAISESGGVYGYTF. The V call is TRBV10-3, the J call TRBJ1-2; no clear D gene. Trimming pared 0 bases from V and 4 bases from J, leaving 9 bases between. CDR3 length: 14 residues. Germline V gene sequence: CDR1 ENHRY, CDR2 SYGVKD.

This clone was recorded once. The chain links TRBV11-3 to TRBJ2-2, with TRBD1 matching 7 bases. This CDR3 is built from 14 residues. J gave up 6 bases and V 1 base, and 2 bases lay outside the gene matches. Germline V lookup: CDR1 SGHNT, CDR2 YENEEA. As DNA, the CDR3 is TGTGCCAGCAGCTTAGGAGGGGGCCCCGGGGAGCTGTTTTTT. Protein: CASSLGGGPGELFF.

This chain links TRBV6-5 with TRBJ2-5, with a tentative D call TRBD1 (6 bases). V was cut by 7 bases and J by 4 bases, with 19 bases left in between. The CDR3 extends over 15 amino acids. CDR1 MNHEY and CDR2 SVGAGI come from the germline V gene. The chain's CDR3 is CASKTVGALGETQYF. Written as DNA, the CDR3 is TGTGCCAGCAAAACGGTGGGGGCCCTCGGAGAGACCCAGTACTTC.

The J gene is TRBJ1-1, the V gene TRBV5-4; weak D call: TRBD1 (6 bases). Trimming cost V 2 bases and J 2 bases, with 10 bases left between them. The germline CDR1 and CDR2 sequences are SGHNT and YYREEE (reference sequence). The CDR3 covers 14 residues. The CDR3 spells CASSLLQGNTEAFF. The CDR3 bases are TGTGCCAGCAGCTTATTACAGGGTAACACTGAAGCTTTCTTT.

The table lists this clone with a count of one. The chain carries TRBV6-6 and TRBJ1-3, with no clear D. This CDR3 spans 14 amino acids. Germline V lookup: CDR1 MNHNY, CDR2 SVGAGI (reference sequence). V lost 6 bases to trimming and J lost 0 bases, with 9 bases between them. CDR3 sequence (DNA): TGTGCCAGCAGGACGCTAGACTCTGGAAACACCATATATTTT. Its protein is CASRTLDSGNTIYF.

The chain combines TRBV6-5 with TRBJ1-2; 7 nucleotides match TRBD1. The CDR3 length is 15 residues. Germline assignment: CDR1 MNHEY and CDR2 SVGAGI. Trimming cost V 0 bases and J 3 bases; bases outside gene matches: 4. The CDR3 region is CASSYSAGGDYGYTF. Here the CDR3 DNA reads TGTGCCAGCAGTTACTCGGCAGGGGGAGACTATGGCTACACCTTC.

The chain has TRBV3-1 (or the pseudogene TRBV3-2) and TRBJ2-3; 7 bases match TRBD2. CDR1 and CDR2 from the germline V gene are LGHDT and YNNKEL (reference sequence). The CDR3 length is 15 residues. V lost 4 bases and J lost 6; bases outside the gene matches: 10. The CDR3 bases are TGTGCCAGCAGCCTCGGACTAGGTTCCGGGGATACGCAGTATTTT. Translating it yields CASSLGLGSGDTQYF.

The J gene is TRBJ2-2, the V gene TRBV4-2; 9 bases agree with TRBD2. The CDR3 consists of 17 residues. Germline CDR1 LGHNA, CDR2 YNFKEQ. The J segment lost 2 bases and the V segment lost 0 bases, leaving 4 bases of the junction unmatched. As DNA, the CDR3 is TGTGCCAGCAGCCAAGAGCCCCTAGCGGGAAACACCGGGGAGCTGTTTTTT. Its protein is CASSQEPLAGNTGELFF.

This clone was detected once. J is TRBJ1-5 and V is TRBV4-1; D is uncertain. The CDR3 runs 14 residues. Germline V gives CDR1 MGHRA, CDR2 YSYEKL. V gave up 0 bases and J gave up 6 bases, with 9 bases separating them. Here the CDR3 reads CASSQEAGGQPQHF. The CDR3 nucleotides are TGCGCCAGCAGCCAAGAGGCGGGCGGTCAGCCCCAGCATTTT.

The rearrangement uses TRBV2 and TRBJ1-5; TRBD1 matches at 7 bases. The CDR3 runs 14 residues. After removal of 2 bases from V and 2 bases from J, the junction contained 0 bases not matched to a gene. CDR1 and CDR2 (germline): SNHLY, FYNNEI. CDR3 residues: CASSETGGNQPQHF. The CDR3 region has the DNA TGTGCCAGCAGTGAAACAGGGGGCAATCAGCCCCAGCATTTT.

V is TRBV7-2 and J is TRBJ1-6, with 10 bases that match TRBD1. Germline loops: CDR1 SGHTA, CDR2 FQGNSA. Unmatched junction bases numbered 3, after V lost 4 bases and J lost 9 bases. The CDR3 contains 14 residues. CDR3: CASSSRTGGSPLHF. The CDR3, as DNA: TGTGCCAGCAGCTCCCGGACAGGGGGTTCACCCCTCCACTTT.

The gene calls are TRBV6-5 and TRBJ1-2; 9 bases align to TRBD1. The CDR3 contains 15 residues. J lost 4 bases, V lost 5 bases, and 8 bases had no gene match. Germline CDR1 and CDR2: MNHEY and SVGAGI. The CDR3 loop reads CASSQGGTGIYGYTF. The CDR3 DNA follows: TGTGCCAGCAGTCAGGGCGGGACAGGGATCTATGGCTACACCTTC.

The V call is TRBV19, the J call TRBJ2-1; TRBD2 matches 9 bases. Germline V CDR1 and CDR2: LNHDA, SQIVND (reference sequence). With V trimmed by 9 bases and J by 4 bases, 4 bases remained unmatched. CDR3 length: 13 amino acids. CDR3 sequence (DNA): TGTGCCAGCGGACTAGCGAAATACAATGAGCAGTTCTTC. Translation: CASGLAKYNEQFF.

This chain connects TRBV7-9 to TRBJ2-3; weak D call: TRBD2 (5 bases). With 5 bases removed from V and 1 base from J, the gap between germline ends came to 22 bases. Germline values: CDR1 SEHNR, CDR2 FQNEAQ (reference sequence). This CDR3 is 18 amino acids long. The CDR3 protein is CASSPYLGRDGGTDTQYF. The CDR3 DNA reads TGTGCCAGCAGCCCCTATCTTGGGCGTGACGGGGGCACAGATACGCAGTATTTT.

This chain joins TRBV3-1 (or the pseudogene TRBV3-2) and TRBJ2-1, with 10 nucleotides matching TRBD2. The germline gives CDR1 LGHDT, CDR2 YNNKEL (reference sequence). The CDR3 loop spans 18 amino acids. V gave up 3 bases and J gave up 8 bases; unmatched junction bases: 16. CDR3 coding DNA: TGTGCCAGCAGCCAGGTCGGAAGCGGGAGGGCCGGACGGGATGAGCAGTTCTTC. Translated, it gives CASSQVGSGRAGRDEQFF.

The rearrangement joins TRBV6-2 or TRBV6-3 to TRBJ2-3; D gene ambiguous. CDR3 length: 15 residues. The V gene lost 4 bases and the J gene lost 5 bases, with 16 bases spanning the gap. Germline CDR1 and CDR2: MNHEY and SVGEGT. The CDR3 region is CASSSVAEVEDTQYF. The CDR3 nucleotides are TGTGCCAGCAGTTCGGTGGCGGAAGTTGAAGATACGCAGTATTTT.

The chain is built from TRBV27 and TRBJ1-2, with TRBD1 identical over 9 bases. The trim removed 6 bases at V and 6 bases at J, leaving 8 bases unmatched. CDR1 and CDR2 from the germline V gene are MNHEY and SMNVEV (reference sequence). The CDR3 loop spans 14 amino acids. CDR3 residues: CASRPGTGLNGYTF. The CDR3, as DNA: TGTGCCAGCAGGCCCGGGACAGGGTTAAATGGCTACACCTTC.

This chain joins TRBV9 and TRBJ1-5; D gene ambiguous. The CDR3 has 14 residues. Germline V gene data show CDR1 as SGDLS and CDR2 as YYNGEE. The germline V and J ends were trimmed by 4 bases and 0 bases, with 8 bases remaining between them. CDR3 protein: CASSPGSSNQPQHF. The CDR3 DNA follows: TGTGCCAGCAGCCCGGGATCTAGCAATCAGCCCCAGCATTTT.

This clone has only one observation. V is TRBV3-1 (or the pseudogene TRBV3-2) and J is TRBJ2-3; 10 nucleotides match TRBD2. This CDR3 has 16 residues. Germline CDR1 and CDR2: LGHDT and YNNKEL (reference sequence). The J segment lost 6 bases and the V segment lost 1 base, leaving 7 bases of the junction unmatched. CDR3 amino acids: CASSQAQRGGMDTQYF. The CDR3 bases are TGTGCCAGCAGCCAAGCCCAGCGGGGGGGCATGGATACGCAGTATTTT.